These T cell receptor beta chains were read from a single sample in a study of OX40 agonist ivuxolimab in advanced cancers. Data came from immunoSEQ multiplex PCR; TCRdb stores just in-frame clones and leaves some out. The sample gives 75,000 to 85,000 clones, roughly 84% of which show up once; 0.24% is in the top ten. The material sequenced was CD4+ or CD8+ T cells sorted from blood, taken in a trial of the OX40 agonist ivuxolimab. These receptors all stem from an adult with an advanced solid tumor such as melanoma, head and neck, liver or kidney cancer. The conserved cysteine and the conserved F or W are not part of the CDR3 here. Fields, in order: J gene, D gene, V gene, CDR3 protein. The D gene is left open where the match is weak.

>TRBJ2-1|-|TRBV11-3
ASSFQETNNEQF
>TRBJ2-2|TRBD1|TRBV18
ASSPPSIRTGDTGELF
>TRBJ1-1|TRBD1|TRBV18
ASSPNRGLYTEAF
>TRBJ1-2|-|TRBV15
ATSKDVNYGYT
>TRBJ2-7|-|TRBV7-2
ASSLARASYEQY
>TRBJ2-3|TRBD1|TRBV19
ASAGTGTDTQY
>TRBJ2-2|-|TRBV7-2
ASSGYLNTGELF
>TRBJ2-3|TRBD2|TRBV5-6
ASSSGLAGGRGPDTQY
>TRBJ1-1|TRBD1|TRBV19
ASSKNPGTGNSEAF
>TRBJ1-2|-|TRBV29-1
SVEVSGVRGSYT
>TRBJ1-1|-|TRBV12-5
ASGKTGNTEAF
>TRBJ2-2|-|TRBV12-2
ASRSNDRRYPGELF
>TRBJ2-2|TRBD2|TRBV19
ASSRGATSANTGELF
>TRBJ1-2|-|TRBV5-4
ASSPPTGANYGYT
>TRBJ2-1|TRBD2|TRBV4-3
ASSGGGRGNEQF
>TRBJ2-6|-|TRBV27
ASRGISSGANVLT
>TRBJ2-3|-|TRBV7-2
ASTPSFSQY
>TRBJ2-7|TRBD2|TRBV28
ASSPPRTSGASYEQY
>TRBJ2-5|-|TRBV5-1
ASSLVPGNLPETQY
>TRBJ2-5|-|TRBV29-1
SGGLQRETQY
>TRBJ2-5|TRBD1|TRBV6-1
ASRYGQGDRETQY